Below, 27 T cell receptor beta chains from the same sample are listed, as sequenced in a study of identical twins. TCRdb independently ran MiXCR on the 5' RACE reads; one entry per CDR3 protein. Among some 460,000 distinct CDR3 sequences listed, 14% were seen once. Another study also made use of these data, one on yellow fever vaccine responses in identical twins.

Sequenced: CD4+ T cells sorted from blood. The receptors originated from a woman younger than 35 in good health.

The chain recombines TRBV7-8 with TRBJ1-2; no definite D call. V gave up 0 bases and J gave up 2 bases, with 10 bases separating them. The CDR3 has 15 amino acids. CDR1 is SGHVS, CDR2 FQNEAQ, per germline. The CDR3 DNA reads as TGTGCCAGCAGCTTAGCAGGCAAACTAAACTATGGCTACACCTTC. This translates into CASSLAGKLNYGYTF.

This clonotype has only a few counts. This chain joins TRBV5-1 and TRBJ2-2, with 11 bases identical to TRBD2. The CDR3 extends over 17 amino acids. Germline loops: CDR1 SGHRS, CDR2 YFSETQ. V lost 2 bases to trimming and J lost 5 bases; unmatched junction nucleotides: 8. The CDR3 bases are TGCGCCAGCAGCTTTAGCGGGAGGGCCTCGGGGACCGGGGAGCTGTTTTTT. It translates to CASSFSGRASGTGELFF.

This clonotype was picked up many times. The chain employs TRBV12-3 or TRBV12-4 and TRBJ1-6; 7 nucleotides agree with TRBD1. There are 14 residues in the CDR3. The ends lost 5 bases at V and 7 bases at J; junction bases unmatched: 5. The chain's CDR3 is CASSQGTANSPLHF. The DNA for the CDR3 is TGTGCCAGCAGTCAGGGGACAGCGAATTCACCCCTCCACTTT.

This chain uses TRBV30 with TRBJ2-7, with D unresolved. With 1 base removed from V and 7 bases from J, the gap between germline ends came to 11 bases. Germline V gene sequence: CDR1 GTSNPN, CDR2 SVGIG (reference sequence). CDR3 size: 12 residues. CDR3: CAWSDLGEEQYF. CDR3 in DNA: TGTGCCTGGAGTGATCTTGGCGAGGAGCAGTACTTC.

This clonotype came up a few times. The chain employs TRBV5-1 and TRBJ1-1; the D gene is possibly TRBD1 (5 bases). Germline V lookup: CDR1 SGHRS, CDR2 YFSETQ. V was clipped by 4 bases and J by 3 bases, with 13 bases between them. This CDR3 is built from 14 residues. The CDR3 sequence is CASSRAGRYTEAFF. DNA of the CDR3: TGCGCCAGCAGCCGCGCAGGGAGGTACACTGAAGCTTTCTTT.

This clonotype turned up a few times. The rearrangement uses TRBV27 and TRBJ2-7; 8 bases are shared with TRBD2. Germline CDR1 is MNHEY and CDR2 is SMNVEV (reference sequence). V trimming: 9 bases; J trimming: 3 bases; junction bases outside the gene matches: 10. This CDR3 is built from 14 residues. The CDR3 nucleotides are TGTGCCAGGAGAGCCGGGGGGGTAGGCTACGAGCAGTACTTC. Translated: CARRAGGVGYEQYF.

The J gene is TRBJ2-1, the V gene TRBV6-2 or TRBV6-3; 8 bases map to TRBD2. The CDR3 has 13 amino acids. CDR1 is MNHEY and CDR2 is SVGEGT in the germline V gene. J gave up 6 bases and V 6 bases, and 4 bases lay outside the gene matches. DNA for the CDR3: TGTGCCAGCAGGGATAGCGGGATCAATGAGCAGTTCTTC. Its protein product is CASRDSGINEQFF.

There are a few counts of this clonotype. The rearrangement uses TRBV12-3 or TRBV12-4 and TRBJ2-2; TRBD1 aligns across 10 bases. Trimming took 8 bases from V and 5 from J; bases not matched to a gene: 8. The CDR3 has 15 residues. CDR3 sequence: CASGPGTGVTGELFF. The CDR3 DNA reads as TGTGCCAGCGGGCCCGGGACAGGGGTTACCGGGGAGCTGTTTTTT.

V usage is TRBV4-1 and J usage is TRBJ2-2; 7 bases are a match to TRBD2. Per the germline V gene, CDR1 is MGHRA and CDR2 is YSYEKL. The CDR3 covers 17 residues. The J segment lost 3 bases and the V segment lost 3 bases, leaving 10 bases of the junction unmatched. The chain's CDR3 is CASSHFPGGTYTGELFF. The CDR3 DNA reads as TGCGCCAGCAGCCACTTCCCGGGGGGAACCTACACCGGGGAGCTGTTTTTT.

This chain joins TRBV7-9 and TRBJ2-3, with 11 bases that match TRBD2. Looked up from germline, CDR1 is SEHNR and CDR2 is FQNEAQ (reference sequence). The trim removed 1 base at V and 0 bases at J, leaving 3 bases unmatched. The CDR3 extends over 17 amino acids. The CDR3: CASSLDSGRASTDTQYF. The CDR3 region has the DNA TGTGCCAGCAGCTTAGATAGCGGGAGGGCCAGCACAGATACGCAGTATTTT.

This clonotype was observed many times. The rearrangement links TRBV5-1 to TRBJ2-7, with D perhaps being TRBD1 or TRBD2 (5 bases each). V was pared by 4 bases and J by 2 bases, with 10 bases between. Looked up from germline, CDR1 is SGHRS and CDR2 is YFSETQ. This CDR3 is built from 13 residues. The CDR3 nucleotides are TGCGCCAGCAGCCTCCAGGGAGCCTACGAGCAGTACTTC. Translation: CASSLQGAYEQYF. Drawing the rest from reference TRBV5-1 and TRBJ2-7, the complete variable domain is KAGVTQTPRYLIKTRGQQVTLSCSPISGHRSVSWYQQTPGQGLQFLFEYFSETQRNKGNFPGRFSGRQFSNSRSEMNVSTLELGDSALYLCASSLQGAYEQYFGPGTRLTVT.

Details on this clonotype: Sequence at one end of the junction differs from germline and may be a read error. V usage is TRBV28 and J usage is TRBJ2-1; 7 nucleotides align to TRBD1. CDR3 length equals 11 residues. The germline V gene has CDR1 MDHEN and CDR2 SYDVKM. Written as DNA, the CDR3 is TGTGCCAGCAGTTCGACAGGGCGCCTTCTCTTC. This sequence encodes CASSSTGRLLF.

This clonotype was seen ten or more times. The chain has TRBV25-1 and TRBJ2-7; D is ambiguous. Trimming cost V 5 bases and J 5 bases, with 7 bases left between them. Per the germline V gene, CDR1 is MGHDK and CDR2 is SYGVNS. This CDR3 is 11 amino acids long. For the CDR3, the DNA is TGTGCCAGCAGTTTCATCCACGAGCAGTACTTC. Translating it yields CASSFIHEQYF.

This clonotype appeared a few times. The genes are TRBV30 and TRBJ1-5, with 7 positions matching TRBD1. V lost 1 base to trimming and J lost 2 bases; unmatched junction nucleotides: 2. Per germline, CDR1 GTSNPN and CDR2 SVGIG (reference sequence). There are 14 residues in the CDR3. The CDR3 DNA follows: TGTGCCTGGAGTGGGGGGACAGGCAATCAGCCCCAGCATTTT. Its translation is CAWSGGTGNQPQHF.

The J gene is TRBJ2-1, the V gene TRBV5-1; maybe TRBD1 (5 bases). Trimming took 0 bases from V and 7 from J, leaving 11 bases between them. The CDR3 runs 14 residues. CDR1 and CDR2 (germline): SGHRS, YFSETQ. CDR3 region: CASSLGDSSNEQFF. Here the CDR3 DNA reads TGCGCCAGCAGCTTGGGAGACAGTAGTAATGAGCAGTTCTTC.

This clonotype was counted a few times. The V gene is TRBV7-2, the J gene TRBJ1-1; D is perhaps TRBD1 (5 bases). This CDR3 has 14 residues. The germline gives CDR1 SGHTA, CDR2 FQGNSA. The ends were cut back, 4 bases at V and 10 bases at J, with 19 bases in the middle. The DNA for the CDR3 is TGTGCCAGCAGCTCCGACGGGGCGTTGCTTGGAGCTTTCTTT. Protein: CASSSDGALLGAFF.

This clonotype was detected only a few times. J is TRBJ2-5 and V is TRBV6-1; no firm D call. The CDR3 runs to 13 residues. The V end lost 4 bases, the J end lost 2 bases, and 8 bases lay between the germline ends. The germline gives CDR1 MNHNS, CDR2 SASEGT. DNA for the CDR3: TGTGCCAGCAGTGCCAGAGGACAAGAGACCCAGTACTTC. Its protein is CASSARGQETQYF.

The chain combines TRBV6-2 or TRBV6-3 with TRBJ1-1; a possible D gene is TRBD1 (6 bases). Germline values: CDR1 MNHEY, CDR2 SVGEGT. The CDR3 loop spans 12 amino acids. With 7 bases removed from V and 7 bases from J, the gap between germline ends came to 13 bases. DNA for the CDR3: TGTGCCAGCAAAATGGGGGCCGGTGAAGCTTTCTTT. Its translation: CASKMGAGEAFF.

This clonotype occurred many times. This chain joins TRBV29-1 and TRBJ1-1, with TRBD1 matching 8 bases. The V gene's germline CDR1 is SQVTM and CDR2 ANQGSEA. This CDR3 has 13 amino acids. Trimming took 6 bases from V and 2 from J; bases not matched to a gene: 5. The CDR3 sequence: CSVKQGVNTEAFF. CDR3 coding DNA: TGCAGCGTCAAACAGGGGGTCAACACTGAAGCTTTCTTT.

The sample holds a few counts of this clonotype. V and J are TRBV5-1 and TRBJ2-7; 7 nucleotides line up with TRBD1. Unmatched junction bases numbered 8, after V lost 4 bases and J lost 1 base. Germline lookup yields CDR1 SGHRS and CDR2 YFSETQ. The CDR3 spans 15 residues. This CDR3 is CASSEAGTASYEQYF. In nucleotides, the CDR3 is TGCGCCAGCAGCGAGGCTGGGACAGCATCCTACGAGCAGTACTTC.

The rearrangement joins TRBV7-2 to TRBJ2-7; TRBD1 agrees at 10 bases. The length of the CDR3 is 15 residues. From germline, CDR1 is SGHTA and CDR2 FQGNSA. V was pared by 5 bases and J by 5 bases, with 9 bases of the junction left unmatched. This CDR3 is CASSTSRDRGNEQYF. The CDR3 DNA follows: TGTGCCAGCAGCACAAGCCGGGACAGGGGCAACGAGCAGTACTTC.

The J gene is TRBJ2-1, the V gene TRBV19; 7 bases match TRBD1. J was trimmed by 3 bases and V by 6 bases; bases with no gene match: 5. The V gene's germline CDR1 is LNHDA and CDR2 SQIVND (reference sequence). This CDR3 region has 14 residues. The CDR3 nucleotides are TGTGCCAGTAGACCTACAGGGGACTACAATGAGCAGTTCTTC. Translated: CASRPTGDYNEQFF.

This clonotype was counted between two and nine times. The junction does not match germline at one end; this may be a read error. The CDR3 loop is CASSLLAPSAIRMF. Written as DNA, the CDR3 is TGTGCCAGCAGCTTGCTTGCACCCTCAGCTATACGAATGTTT. The rearrangement joins TRBV7-2 to TRBJ1-4; D is unclear. Germline V gene data show CDR1 as SGHTA and CDR2 as FQGNSA. The CDR3 is 14 amino acids.

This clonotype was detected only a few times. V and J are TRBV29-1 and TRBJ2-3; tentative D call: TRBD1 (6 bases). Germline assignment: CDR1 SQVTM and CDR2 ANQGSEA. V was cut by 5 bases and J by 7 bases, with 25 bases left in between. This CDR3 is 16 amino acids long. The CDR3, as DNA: TGCAGCGTTACTAGAACTGGACAGAGAAGAGGAAATACGCAGTATTTT. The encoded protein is CSVTRTGQRRGNTQYF.

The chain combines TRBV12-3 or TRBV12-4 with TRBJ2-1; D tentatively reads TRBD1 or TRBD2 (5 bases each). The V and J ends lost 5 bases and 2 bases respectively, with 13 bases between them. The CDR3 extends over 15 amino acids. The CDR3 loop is CASSPRGLPYNEQFF. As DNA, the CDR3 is TGTGCCAGCAGTCCTCGGGGCCTTCCCTACAATGAGCAGTTCTTC.

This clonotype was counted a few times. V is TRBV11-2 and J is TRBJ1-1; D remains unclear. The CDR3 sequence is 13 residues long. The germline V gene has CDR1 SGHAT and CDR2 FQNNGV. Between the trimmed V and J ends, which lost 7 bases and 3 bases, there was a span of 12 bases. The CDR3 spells CASIRRRDTEAFF. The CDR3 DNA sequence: TGTGCCAGCATCCGACGGAGGGACACTGAAGCTTTCTTT.

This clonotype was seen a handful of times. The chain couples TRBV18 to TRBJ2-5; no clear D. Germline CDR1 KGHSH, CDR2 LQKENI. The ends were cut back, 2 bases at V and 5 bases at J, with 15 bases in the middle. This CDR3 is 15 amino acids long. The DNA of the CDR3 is TGTGCCAGCTCACCATTTGGAGACCTCTTGGAGACCCAGTACTTC. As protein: CASSPFGDLLETQYF.